These 14 T cell receptor beta chains were sequenced from one sample in a study of CD8+ T cells in alopecia areata. Extracted RNA was reverse transcribed, and the resulting cDNA served as sequencing template. Produced via immunoSEQ multiplex PCR; TCRdb's table is partial and in-frame only. The sample holds about 180,000 clones; about 60% are singletons and the top ten take roughly 14%. Sample: CD4+ T cells sorted from blood, taken at week 0. The source of these receptors is a human donor with alopecia areata.

This rearrangement joins TRBV5-1 to TRBJ2-1; D may be TRBD1 (5 bases). Trimming took off 2 bases at V and 7 bases at J, with 7 bases between the two ends. The germline V gene encodes CDR1 SGHRS and CDR2 YFSETQ. CDR3 length equals 12 residues. In DNA form, the CDR3 reads TGCGCCAGCAGCTTAGACAGAAATGAGCAGTTCTTC. It encodes CASSLDRNEQFF.

The rearrangement links TRBV7-6 to TRBJ2-2; D is possibly TRBD2 (5 bases). V lost 5 bases and J 5 bases, leaving 6 bases between the germline ends. Per the germline V gene, CDR1 is SGHVS and CDR2 is FNYEAQ. The CDR3 has 12 amino acids. The DNA of the CDR3 is TGTGCCAGCAGCCAGCGGACCGGGGAGCTGTTTTTT. This codes for CASSQRTGELFF. The whole variable domain, filled in from reference TRBV7-6 and TRBJ2-2, reads GAGVSQSPRYKVTKRGQDVALRCDPISGHVSLYWYRQALGQGPEFLTYFNYEAQQDKSGLPNDRFSAERPEGSISTLTIQRTEQRDSAMYRCASSQRTGELFFGEGSRLTVL.

This clone was detected only a few times. The genes are TRBV2 and TRBJ2-2, with D uncertain. CDR1 and CDR2 (germline): SNHLY, FYNNEI. The CDR3 loop spans 16 amino acids. Trimming cost V 6 bases and J 4 bases, with 18 bases left between them. The CDR3 bases are TGTGCCAGCAGCCGAGATGACCCCGGCGGCACCGGGGAGCTGTTTTTT. Translation: CASSRDDPGGTGELFF.

The CDR3 loop is CASSLLAGASYEQYF. In DNA, the CDR3 is TGCGCCAGCAGCTTGTTGGCCGGGGCCTCCTACGAGCAGTACTTC. J is TRBJ2-7 and V is TRBV5-1, with D perhaps being TRBD1 or TRBD2 (5 bases each). CDR3 length equals 15 residues. From germline, CDR1 is SGHRS and CDR2 YFSETQ. The V and J ends lost 1 base and 0 bases respectively, with 11 bases between them.

The rearrangement links TRBV27 to TRBJ2-5; D is uncertain. This CDR3 has 11 residues. Trimming pared 4 bases from V and 1 base from J, leaving 1 base between. Germline loops: CDR1 MNHEY, CDR2 SMNVEV (reference sequence). The CDR3 nucleotides read TGTGCCAGCAGTTCCCAAGAGACCCAGTACTTC. Protein product: CASSSQETQYF.

The chain links TRBV6-5 to TRBJ1-5, with D hard to call. The CDR3 consists of 13 residues. V lost 7 bases and J 0 bases, leaving 7 bases between the germline ends. Germline V gene sequence: CDR1 MNHEY, CDR2 SVGAGI. This CDR3 is CASKVASNQPQHF. The DNA of the CDR3 is TGTGCCAGCAAGGTAGCTAGCAATCAGCCCCAGCATTTT.

The V and J genes are TRBV5-4 and TRBJ1-1, with D possibly being TRBD1 (6 bases). Germline-derived CDR1 and CDR2 are SGHNT and YYREEE (reference sequence). This CDR3 is built from 14 residues. Trimming took off 4 bases at V and 7 bases at J, with 17 bases between the two ends. CDR3 coding DNA: TGTGCCAGCAGCGCCGAGGGACAACTGGATGAAGCTTTCTTT. Translated: CASSAEGQLDEAFF.

The chain employs TRBV14 and TRBJ2-3; D gene unclear. The CDR3 covers 15 residues. V lost 5 bases and J 0 bases, leaving 12 bases between the germline ends. CDR1 and CDR2 (germline): SGHDN, FVKESK. In DNA, the CDR3 is TGTGCCAGCAGCAACCCTAGGCTTAGCACAGATACGCAGTATTTT. This sequence encodes CASSNPRLSTDTQYF.

The chain joins TRBV11-3 to TRBJ1-2; no clear D. Germline values: CDR1 SGHNT, CDR2 YENEEA. V gave up 1 base and J gave up 8 bases, with 8 bases separating them. The CDR3 length is 12 residues. The CDR3 coding sequence is TGTGCCAGCAGCTTAGCTCTCCGGGGCTACACCTTC. This sequence encodes CASSLALRGYTF. The variable domain in full, completed from reference TRBV11-3 and TRBJ1-2, reads EAGVVQSPRYKIIEKKQPVAFWCNPISGHNTLYWYLQNLGQGPELLIRYENEEAVDDSQLPKDRFSAERLKGVDSTLKIQPAELGDSAVYLCASSLALRGYTFGSGTRLTVV.

The rearrangement joins TRBV7-2 to TRBJ2-3; 12 bases line up with TRBD2. The junction had 7 bases not matched to a gene; V was cut back by 3 bases and J by 6 bases. This CDR3 spans 16 amino acids. CDR1 is SGHTA and CDR2 is FQGNSA in the germline V gene. The CDR3 region is CASSFLLAGGPDTQYF. CDR3 bases: TGTGCCAGCAGCTTTCTGCTAGCGGGGGGGCCGGATACGCAGTATTTT.

This clone was observed once. The rearrangement uses TRBV2 and TRBJ2-7, with D possibly TRBD1 on 6 matching bases. Germline-derived CDR1 and CDR2 are SNHLY and FYNNEI. Trimming stripped 8 bases from V and 4 bases from J, with 12 bases between. The CDR3 loop spans 12 amino acids. As DNA, the CDR3 is TGTGCCAGCGGCCGGGACAAGTACGAGCAGTACTTC. This codes for CASGRDKYEQYF. Full variable domain (outside the CDR3, taken from reference TRBV2 and TRBJ2-7): EPEVTQTPSHQVTQMGQEVILRCVPISNHLYFYWYRQILGQKVEFLVSFYNNEISEKSEIFDDQFSVERPDGSNFTLKIRSTKLEDSAMYFCASGRDKYEQYFGPGTRLTVT.

The genes are TRBV7-9 and TRBJ1-5; possibly TRBD1 for D (5 bases). Germline V gene sequence: CDR1 SEHNR, CDR2 FQNEAQ (reference sequence). Trimming removed 5 bases at V and 5 bases at J, with 10 bases between. CDR3 length: 13 amino acids. The CDR3 loop reads CASSQGLDQPQHF. Written as DNA, the CDR3 is TGTGCCAGCAGCCAGGGACTGGATCAGCCCCAGCATTTT.

This chain connects TRBV6-6 to TRBJ1-2; D might be TRBD1 (6 bases). CDR1 is MNHNY, CDR2 SVGAGI, per germline (reference sequence). V was shortened by 8 bases and J by 6 bases, with 19 bases between the two germline ends. CDR3 length: 14 amino acids. The CDR3 sequence is CASGRDTRSDGYTF. CDR3 sequence (DNA): TGTGCCAGCGGACGGGACACAAGGTCGGATGGCTACACCTTC.

This chain connects TRBV7-9 to TRBJ1-1; the D is unclear. The V end lost 1 base, the J end lost 1 base, and 4 bases lay between the germline ends. The CDR3 totals 13 residues. Germline values: CDR1 SEHNR, CDR2 FQNEAQ (reference sequence). Written as DNA, the CDR3 is TGTGCCAGCAGCTTAGGTGAGAACACTGAAGCTTTCTTT. It is translated as CASSLGENTEAFF.